This T cell receptor (beta chain) was identified during a study of blood T cell repertoires in COVID-19. Trimming at V came to 4 bases and at J to 12 bases, leaving 8 bases not matched to a gene. The CDR3 spans 13 residues. The germline gives CDR1 SEHNR, CDR2 FQNEAQ (reference sequence). Sequenced by immunoSEQ multiplex PCR; TCRdb stores in-frame clones only, minus some. The sample yields some 250,000 clones, roughly 80% seen once. This clonotype was sampled from a man aged 60 to 69 with acute or convalescent COVID-19. Sequenced material: peripheral blood. The chain carries TRBV7-9 and TRBJ1-2; TRBD1 matches at 10 bases. As DNA, the CDR3 is TGTGCCAGCAGCTACCCGGGACAGGGGACAAACACCTTC. Translating it yields CASSYPGQGTNTF.